The sequence of this T cell receptor beta chain was determined in a study of cytomegalovirus exposure and HLA in healthy donors. Study-wide results and caveats: Judged likely to be a sequencing artifact was a cluster of highly shared sequence variants. HLA allele associations emerged for under 20,000 TCR beta sequences in a later analysis, at 0.05 false discovery rate.

The ends were cut back, 5 bases at V and 5 bases at J, with 21 bases in the middle. The CDR3 length is 16 residues. From germline, CDR1 is KGHSY and CDR2 FQNENV. About this clone: Antigen specificity is unknown.

A multiplex PCR was run with 60 Vbeta primers and 13 Jbeta primers. Method: immunoSEQ multiplex PCR; TCRdb's copy keeps in-frame clones and lacks some. Of about 110,000 clones in the sample, under 85% were seen once. The source is a man aged 40-50 years in good health and CMV-seronegative. The chain joins TRBV16 to TRBJ2-5; TRBD1 is a possible D gene (6 bases). Sequencing was performed on PBMCs. The CDR3 region has the DNA TGTGCCAGCAGCGGTCGTCGGCAGGGGTATCTGGAGACCCAGTACTTC. Its protein is CASSGRRQGYLETQYF.